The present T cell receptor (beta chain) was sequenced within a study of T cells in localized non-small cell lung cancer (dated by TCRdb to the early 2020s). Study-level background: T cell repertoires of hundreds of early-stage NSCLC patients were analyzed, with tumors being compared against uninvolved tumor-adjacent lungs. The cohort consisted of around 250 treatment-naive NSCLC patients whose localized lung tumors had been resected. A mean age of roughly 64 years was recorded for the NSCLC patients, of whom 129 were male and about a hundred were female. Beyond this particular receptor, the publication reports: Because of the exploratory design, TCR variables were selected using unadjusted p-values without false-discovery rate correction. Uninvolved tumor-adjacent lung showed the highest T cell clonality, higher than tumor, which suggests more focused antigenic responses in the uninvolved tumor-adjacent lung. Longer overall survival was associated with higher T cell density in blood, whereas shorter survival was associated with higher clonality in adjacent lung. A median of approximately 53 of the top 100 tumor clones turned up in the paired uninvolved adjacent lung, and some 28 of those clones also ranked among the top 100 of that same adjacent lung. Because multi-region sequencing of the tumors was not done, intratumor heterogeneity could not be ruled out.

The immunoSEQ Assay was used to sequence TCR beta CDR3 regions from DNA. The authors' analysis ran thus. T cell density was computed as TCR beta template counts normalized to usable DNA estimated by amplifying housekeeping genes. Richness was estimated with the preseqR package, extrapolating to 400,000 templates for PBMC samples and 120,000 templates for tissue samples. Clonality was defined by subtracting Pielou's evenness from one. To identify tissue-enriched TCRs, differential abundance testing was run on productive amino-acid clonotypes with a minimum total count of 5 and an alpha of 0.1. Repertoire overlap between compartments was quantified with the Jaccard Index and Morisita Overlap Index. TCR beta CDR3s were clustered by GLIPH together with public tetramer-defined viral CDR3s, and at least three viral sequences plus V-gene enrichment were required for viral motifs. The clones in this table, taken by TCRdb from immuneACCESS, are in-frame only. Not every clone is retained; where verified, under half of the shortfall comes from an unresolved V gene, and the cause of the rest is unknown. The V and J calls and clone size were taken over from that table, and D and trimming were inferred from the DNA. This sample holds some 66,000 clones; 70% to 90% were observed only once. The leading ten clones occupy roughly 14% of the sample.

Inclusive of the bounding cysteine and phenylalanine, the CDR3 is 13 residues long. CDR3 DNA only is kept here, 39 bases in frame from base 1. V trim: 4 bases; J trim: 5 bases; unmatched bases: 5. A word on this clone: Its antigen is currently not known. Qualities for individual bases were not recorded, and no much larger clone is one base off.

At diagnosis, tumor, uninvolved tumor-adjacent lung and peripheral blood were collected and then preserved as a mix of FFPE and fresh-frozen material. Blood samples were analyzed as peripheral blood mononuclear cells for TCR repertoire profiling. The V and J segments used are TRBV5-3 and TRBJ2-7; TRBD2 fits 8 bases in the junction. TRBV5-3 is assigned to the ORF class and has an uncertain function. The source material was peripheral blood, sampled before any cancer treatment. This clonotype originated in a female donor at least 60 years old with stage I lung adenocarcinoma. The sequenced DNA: TGTGCCAGAAGCACTACTAGCGGCCACGAGCAGTACTTC. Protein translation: CARSTTSGHEQYF.